The clone carrying this TCR beta chain was found once. The data derive from a study of blood T cell repertoires in COVID-19. Produced via immunoSEQ multiplex PCR; TCRdb's table is partial and in-frame only. The sample has approximately 170,000 clones, 80% to 85% seen once. V lost 8 bases and J 7 bases, leaving 15 bases between the germline ends. The CDR3 length is 13 residues. From germline, CDR1 is SGHTA and CDR2 FQGNSA. This clonotype was obtained from a woman aged 65 to 85 with COVID-19, enrolled during active disease. The chain links TRBV7-2 to TRBJ1-5; D is possibly TRBD1 (5 bases). Sequences were obtained from peripheral blood. Written as DNA, the CDR3 is TGTGCCAGCGGACACGGAGGGCTACAGCCCCAGCATTTT. Translation gives CASGHGGLQPQHF.